This TCR beta chain comes out of a study of shared clonotypes between healthy human individuals. Study observations and caveats: Lower generation probabilities were found for non-shared clonotypes than for those shared by all four donors. Between several donors, naive CD4 clonotypes were shared at a level of about 5%. It was only blood that was sampled, and tissue repertoires likely differ.

Authors' processing steps: ImmunoSEQ junction-only sequences lacked quality scores, so their filtering differed. The table came from immunoSEQ multiplex PCR; TCRdb's copy has only in-frame clones and leaves some out. Clonal size and the V and J genes are those of that table, whereas D and trimming came from the DNA. Here the sample spans 2 million to 2.5 million clones, around 93% being singletons. Details on this clone: Its specificity is not known.

Germline CDR1 is MNHNY and CDR2 is SVGAGI (reference sequence). The CDR3 extends over 13 amino acids. The V end lost 8 bases, the J end lost 8 bases, and 19 bases lay between the germline ends. The sample taken for sequencing was naive CD4+ T cells from PBMCs. Regarding subset: CD45RA+ positively selected. This receptor was taken from a man aged 18 to 35 in good health. Some clones in this sample may be carry-over from other donors' samples. The chain has TRBV6-6 and TRBJ2-7, with D perhaps TRBD1 or TRBD2 (8 bases each). CDR3 bases: TGTGCCAGCCGGGAGGGGACAGGAGATAAGCAGTACTTC. Translating gives CASREGTGDKQYF.